This is a list of T cell receptor beta chains from one sample in a study of T-cell reconstitution after alpha-beta-depleted transplantation in children. TCRdb re-called the PCR reads through MiXCR, storing one row per CDR3 protein. Among fewer than 400,000 distinct CDR3 sequences listed, approximately 20% were seen once. Sequenced here: PBMCs, mostly from graft donor cells, sampled 180 days after TCRalphabeta/CD19-depleted stem cell transplant. These receptors all come from a male patient younger than 18 who had a stem cell transplant for acute lymphoblastic leukemia, so the T cells may come from the graft donor. CDR3s include the opening cysteine and the closing phenylalanine or tryptophan. A D gene is named only where the DNA matches it firmly. Part of the rows lack a size; the others show once, few, many or a class for expanded clones.

abundance	d_gene	j_gene	v_gene	CDR3aa	CDR3nt
-	-	TRBJ2-3	TRBV5-1	CASSRTLGTTQYF	TGCGCCAGCAGCCGGACGTTGGGGACAACGCAGTATTTT
-	-	TRBJ1-2	TRBV9	CASSVPTQGYTF	TGTGCCAGCAGCGTCCCGACCCAGGGCTACACCTTC
-	-	TRBJ1-1	TRBV4-2	CASSPNEVRLNTEAFF	TGTGCCAGCAGCCCGAACGAGGTACGGTTGAACACTGAAGCTTTCTTT
once	-	TRBJ1-5	TRBV2	CASSWTEGSEPQHF	TGTGCCAGCAGCTGGACGGAGGGTAGCGAGCCCCAGCATTTT
few	TRBD1	TRBJ2-7	TRBV25-1	CASSLTGASYEQYF	TGTGCCAGCAGTCTAACAGGGGCTTCCTACGAGCAGTACTTC
-	-	TRBJ1-5	TRBV29-1	CSVVTGRGNQPQHF	TGCAGCGTGGTGACAGGACGGGGCAATCAGCCCCAGCATTTT
few	-	TRBJ2-3	TRBV6-4	CASRESGRQDTQYF	TGTGCCAGCAGGGAGTCGGGACGCCAAGATACGCAGTATTTT
few	-	TRBJ1-3	TRBV5-1	CASSWTGPGTGGNTIYF	TGCGCCAGCAGCTGGACGGGACCGGGAACGGGTGGAAACACCATATATTTT
-	TRBD2	TRBJ2-7	TRBV7-2	CASSPTSGGGWEQYF	TGTGCCAGCAGCCCCACTAGCGGAGGAGGTTGGGAGCAGTACTTC
once	-	TRBJ2-1	TRBV5-6	CASSLNPLASSYNEQFF	TGTGCCAGCAGCTTGAATCCACTAGCCAGCTCCTACAATGAGCAGTTCTTC
few	TRBD1	TRBJ2-2	TRBV5-1	CASSLVGQGAALNTGELFF	TGCGCCAGCAGCTTGGTCGGGCAGGGGGCTGCCTTGAACACCGGGGAGCTGTTTTTT
-	TRBD2	TRBJ2-1	TRBV5-1	CASSLGGLAGFYNEQFF	TGCGCCAGCAGCTTGGGGGGACTAGCGGGCTTCTACAATGAGCAGTTCTTC
few	TRBD2	TRBJ2-7	TRBV9	CASSVGSGSHYEQYF	TGTGCCAGCAGCGTAGGTAGCGGGAGTCACTACGAGCAGTACTTC
few	TRBD2	TRBJ2-7	TRBV25-1	CASSERDSGIYEQYF	TGTGCCAGCAGTGAACGTGATAGCGGGATTTACGAGCAGTACTTC
-	-	TRBJ2-4	TRBV12-3/TRBV12-4	CASRTGLAKNIQYF	TGTGCCAGCAGGACGGGGTTAGCCAAAAACATTCAGTACTTC
-	-	TRBJ2-5	TRBV24-1	CATSDNIPAQSQYF	TGTGCCACCAGTGACAACATACCAGCGCAGAGCCAGTACTTC
few	-	TRBJ1-3	TRBV29-1	CSVNGGNTIYF	TGCAGCGTTAATGGGGGAAACACCATATATTTT
-	TRBD2	TRBJ2-1	TRBV7-9	CASSSEAGGYNEQFF	TGTGCCAGCAGCTCCGAGGCGGGAGGGTACAATGAGCAGTTCTTC
-	TRBD1	TRBJ1-6	TRBV12-3/TRBV12-4	CASQGTVNSPLHF	TGTGCCAGTCAAGGGACAGTTAATTCACCCCTCCACTTT
-	-	TRBJ2-1	TRBV28	CASRSTYNEQFF	TGTGCCAGCAGGTCCACCTACAATGAGCAGTTCTTC
-	-	TRBJ1-2	TRBV7-9	CASSLDLGFLPYGYTF	TGTGCCAGCAGCTTAGATCTGGGGTTCCTTCCCTATGGCTACACCTTC
-	-	TRBJ2-3	TRBV25-1	CASGTNTDTQYF	TGTGCCAGTGGGACGAACACAGATACGCAGTATTTT
few	TRBD2	TRBJ2-5	TRBV7-9	CASSKAGSRETQYF	TGTGCCAGCAGCAAAGCGGGAAGCCGGGAGACCCAGTACTTC
-	TRBD2	TRBJ2-7	TRBV7-9	CASSPRTSGKVDEQYF	TGTGCCAGCAGCCCCAGGACTAGCGGGAAGGTAGACGAGCAGTACTTC
-	TRBD1	TRBJ2-2	TRBV20-1	CSASRDREHTGELFF	TGCAGTGCTTCCCGGGACAGGGAGCACACCGGGGAGCTGTTTTTT
few	TRBD2	TRBJ2-1	TRBV7-8	CASSDIRRERVDGEQFF	TGTGCCAGCAGCGACATTCGGCGGGAGAGGGTTGACGGTGAGCAGTTCTTC
few	TRBD1	TRBJ2-7	TRBV5-1	CASSRQGRSSYEQYF	TGCGCCAGCAGCCGACAGGGAAGAAGCTCCTACGAGCAGTACTTC
-	TRBD1	TRBJ2-5	TRBV7-6	CASSFGDRQLILSRETQYF	TGTGCCAGCAGCTTTGGGGACAGGCAACTTATCCTTTCCCGAGAGACCCAGTACTTC
-	TRBD1	TRBJ1-2	TRBV24-1	CATGQGENGYTF	TGTGCCACTGGACAGGGTGAGAATGGCTACACCTTC
few	TRBD2	TRBJ2-1	TRBV3-1	CASSPRLAGLNEQFF	TGTGCCAGCAGCCCGCGACTAGCGGGCCTCAATGAGCAGTTCTTC
few	TRBD2	TRBJ2-2	TRBV5-4	CASNNVGLAGEHTGELFF	TGTGCCAGCAACAACGTCGGACTAGCGGGAGAGCACACCGGGGAGCTGTTTTTT
-	-	TRBJ1-5	TRBV12-3/TRBV12-4	CASSQRDGRNQPQHF	TGTGCCAGCAGTCAGAGGGACGGGCGGAATCAGCCCCAGCATTTT
few	-	TRBJ2-1	TRBV29-1	CSVKGPQGSSYNEQFF	TGCAGCGTTAAAGGGCCCCAGGGGAGCTCCTACAATGAGCAGTTCTTC
few	-	TRBJ1-6	TRBV5-6	CASSLPRRRTSYNSPLHF	TGTGCCAGCAGCTTGCCCAGGAGGAGAACGTCCTATAATTCACCCCTCCACTTT
few	-	TRBJ2-3	TRBV12-3/TRBV12-4	CASSHPSDTQYF	TGTGCCAGCAGCCACCCGAGTGATACGCAGTATTTT
-	-	TRBJ2-3	TRBV7-2	CASSLVRAVTDTQYF	TGTGCCAGCAGCTTAGTCCGGGCGGTCACAGATACGCAGTATTTT
-	-	TRBJ2-2	TRBV7-3	CASSLKGQGGGELFF	TGTGCCAGCAGCTTAAAAGGGCAAGGTGGCGGGGAGCTGTTTTTT
few	-	TRBJ2-1	TRBV7-9	CANPLGSEQFF	TGTGCCAACCCACTCGGGAGTGAGCAGTTCTTC
many	TRBD2	TRBJ2-1	TRBV7-2	CASSYLAGAYNEQFF	TGTGCCAGCAGCTACCTAGCGGGAGCCTACAATGAGCAGTTCTTC
-	TRBD2	TRBJ2-7	TRBV5-1	CASSPGLEYEQYF	TGCGCCAGCAGCCCCGGACTAGAGTACGAGCAGTACTTC
-	-	TRBJ2-1	TRBV7-2	CASNLGYNEQFF	TGTGCCAGCAACTTAGGGTACAATGAGCAGTTCTTC
-	TRBD2	TRBJ2-1	TRBV20-1	CSARDPGLAGGNEHFF	TGCAGTGCTAGAGATCCGGGACTAGCGGGGGGCAATGAGCACTTCTTC
-	-	TRBJ1-5	TRBV5-1	CASSVGPFQPQHF	TGCGCCAGCAGCGTGGGCCCCTTTCAGCCCCAGCATTTT
few	TRBD2	TRBJ2-7	TRBV4-1	CASSPLAVLYEQYF	TGCGCCAGCAGCCCACTAGCGGTCCTCTACGAGCAGTACTTC
few	TRBD2	TRBJ2-3	TRBV9	CASSARTSGSTDTQYF	TGTGCCAGCAGCGCACGGACTAGCGGTAGCACAGATACGCAGTATTTT
-	-	TRBJ2-1	TRBV2	CASNPVPSYNEQFF	TGTGCCAGCAATCCGGTACCCTCCTACAATGAGCAGTTCTTC
few	-	TRBJ2-1	TRBV27	CASSFPGHEQFF	TGTGCCAGCAGTTTCCCAGGACACGAGCAGTTCTTC
-	TRBD2	TRBJ2-5	TRBV12-3/TRBV12-4	CASSLGGRGPQETQYF	TGTGCCAGCAGTTTAGGTGGGAGGGGCCCTCAAGAGACCCAGTACTTC